This T cell receptor (beta chain) was captured by sequencing in a study of blood T cell repertoires in COVID-19. About the research overall: Researchers got acute and convalescent COVID-19 samples from the United States, Italy and Spain.

Seattle researchers signed up patients amid active infection and tracked them longitudinally. Study processing details: The assay estimated nucleated cells by amplifying reference gene primers. Sequencing used immunoSEQ multiplex PCR; TCRdb keeps in-frame clones, though not all of them. The DNA gave D and trimming, while V, J and clone size come from that table. The data hold 250,000 to 350,000 clones, with 80% to 95% observed a single time. Trimming removed 4 bases at V and 4 bases at J, with 11 bases between. CDR1 is SGHRS, CDR2 YFSETQ, per germline. This CDR3 contains 13 residues. The chain carries TRBV5-1 and TRBJ1-2; D remains unclear. This receptor was obtained from a woman in her 30s with COVID-19, enrolled during active disease. Sequencing used peripheral blood. The CDR3 spells CASSVSEAYGYTF. CDR3 nucleotides: TGCGCCAGCAGCGTTTCAGAGGCCTATGGCTACACCTTC.